This record covers a single T cell receptor beta chain. The entry originates in a study of T cells in Graves' hyperthyroidism and ophthalmopathy. Approximately 10 ml of fresh peripheral blood supplied the PBMCs. CDR1 is MNHEY, CDR2 SVGAGI, per germline. V was trimmed by 2 bases and J by 7 bases, leaving 21 bases between them. The CDR3 loop spans 18 amino acids. The TCR beta CDR3 regions underwent amplification using RNA transcripts as the source. Researchers ran a first-round RT-PCR on the TCR CDR3 using the HTBI primer set. A single record per CDR3 protein comes from TCRdb applying MiXCR to the multiplex PCR reads. Of nearly 750,000 distinct CDR3 sequences listed, approximately 40% are singletons.

The chain links TRBV6-5 to TRBJ1-6; maybe TRBD1 (6 bases). The sequence derives from a woman between 40 and 50 years old with Graves' hyperthyroidism. The sequencing input was blood. CDR3 coding DNA: TGTGCCAGCAGTTACACCTCCCGAGGGGGGGTCCTAAATTCACCCCTCCACTTT. It specifies CASSYTSRGGVLNSPLHF.